What follows are 21 T cell receptor beta chains derived from one specimen sequenced in a study of identical twins. TCRdb re-derived calls from the 5' RACE reads in MiXCR, one entry per CDR3 protein. The repertoire holds about 700,000 distinct CDR3 sequences, with roughly 6% as singletons. Sequencing input: naive T cells sorted from blood. The receptors derive from a man between 18 and 29 years old in good health.

This chain uses TRBV5-1 with TRBJ1-2; D is possibly TRBD1 (5 bases). The V gene lost 2 bases and the J gene lost 7 bases, with 9 bases spanning the gap. The CDR3 runs 12 residues. Germline lookup yields CDR1 SGHRS and CDR2 YFSETQ. CDR3 region: CASSFPGSGYTF. The CDR3 DNA reads TGCGCCAGCAGCTTTCCAGGGAGTGGCTACACCTTC.

The chain carries TRBV27 and TRBJ2-2; 12 bases align to TRBD2. There are 19 residues in the CDR3. The trim removed 5 bases at V and 8 bases at J, leaving 18 bases unmatched. From germline, CDR1 is MNHEY and CDR2 SMNVEV (reference sequence). The CDR3 region is CASSPVGRGLAGGSGELFF. In DNA, the CDR3 is TGTGCCAGCAGTCCAGTTGGCCGTGGGCTAGCGGGAGGGTCGGGGGAGCTGTTTTTT.

Ten or more counts support this clonotype. The genes are TRBV29-1 and TRBJ2-2; D gene unclear. Trimming removed 3 bases at V and 2 bases at J, with 7 bases between. From germline, CDR1 is SQVTM and CDR2 ANQGSEA. This CDR3 has 13 residues. The CDR3 reads CSVDRQNTGELFF. Here the CDR3 DNA reads TGCAGCGTTGATCGGCAAAACACCGGGGAGCTGTTTTTT.

This clonotype was observed at least ten times. The genes are TRBV20-1 and TRBJ2-1; D is ambiguous. This CDR3 is 11 amino acids long. CDR1 is DFQATT and CDR2 is SNEGSKA in the germline V gene (reference sequence). The V end was cut by 4 bases, the J end by 3 bases, with 4 bases between. The CDR3 sequence is CSAILYNEQFF. Written as DNA, the CDR3 is TGCAGTGCTATTCTCTACAATGAGCAGTTCTTC.

In this sample, this clonotype turned up many times. V is TRBV28 and J is TRBJ1-1, with unresolved D. Germline values: CDR1 MDHEN, CDR2 SYDVKM. The CDR3 length is 13 residues. Trimming left V 2 bases short and J 6 bases short, with 10 bases between. The CDR3 DNA sequence: TGTGCCAGCAGTTTAAACCCGAGGGCTGAAGCTTTCTTT. It is translated as CASSLNPRAEAFF.

Ten or more counts support this clonotype. A clone one base away is much larger, so this may be a read error. The CDR3 protein is CASGFTGELFF. The CDR3, as DNA: TGTGCCAGCGGTTTCACCGGGGAGCTGTTTTTT. The rearrangement links TRBV7-3 to TRBJ2-2; D is undetermined. Trimming took off 8 bases at V and 4 bases at J, with 5 bases between the two ends. In germline, CDR1 is SGHTA, CDR2 FQGTGA. The CDR3 length is 11 residues.

This clonotype was found many times. The gene calls are TRBV5-5 and TRBJ2-2; 8 positions agree with TRBD2. Germline V gives CDR1 SGHKS, CDR2 YYEKEE (reference sequence). CDR3 length: 13 amino acids. V lost 4 bases, J lost 6 bases, and 2 bases stayed unmatched. The DNA of the CDR3 is TGTGCCAGCAGCCGGGGGGGAGCCGGGGAGCTGTTTTTT. Translating gives CASSRGGAGELFF.

This clonotype has ten or more counts. The genes are TRBV7-9 and TRBJ2-5; no definite D call. The V and J ends lost 2 bases and 3 bases respectively, with 10 bases between them. Germline V gene sequence: CDR1 SEHNR, CDR2 FQNEAQ (reference sequence). The CDR3 loop spans 14 amino acids. CDR3 protein: CASSLPLPEETQYF. In DNA, the CDR3 is TGTGCCAGCAGCTTACCCCTGCCGGAAGAGACCCAGTACTTC.

This clonotype appeared many times. This chain connects TRBV29-1 to TRBJ1-1; D unclear. The CDR3 runs 11 residues. CDR1 and CDR2 from the germline V gene are SQVTM and ANQGSEA. The CDR3 DNA is TGCGGCCTGGTTGGTCGCACTGAAGCTTTCTTT. This codes for CGLVGRTEAFF.

This clonotype occurred many times. The chain has TRBV27 and TRBJ1-2, with D uncertain. Trimming took off 8 bases at V and 3 bases at J, with 13 bases between the two ends. Per germline, CDR1 MNHEY and CDR2 SMNVEV (reference sequence). The length of the CDR3 is 13 residues. CDR3 nucleotides: TGTGCCAGCCGAAGCTCATCGGACTATGGCTACACCTTC. Protein sequence: CASRSSSDYGYTF.

The chain joins TRBV28 to TRBJ2-7, with D tentatively TRBD2 (7 bases). V was trimmed by 7 bases and J by 0 bases, leaving 10 bases between them. This CDR3 has 13 residues. The germline gives CDR1 MDHEN, CDR2 SYDVKM. The CDR3, as DNA: TGTGCCAGCATAGGGGGGGGCTCCTACGAGCAGTACGTC. It translates to CASIGGGSYEQYV.

In its sample, this clonotype was seen many times. J is TRBJ2-3 and V is TRBV6-5; 12 bases map to TRBD2. The CDR3 consists of 16 residues. CDR1 is MNHEY and CDR2 is SVGAGI in the germline V gene. V was clipped by 2 bases and J by 3 bases; unmatched bases: 3. The DNA of the CDR3 is TGTGCCAGCAGTTACGGCCTAGCGGGAGGGACAGATACGCAGTATTTT. Translation gives CASSYGLAGGTDTQYF.

This clonotype was detected many times. The chain employs TRBV15 and TRBJ2-1; possible D gene TRBD2, 5 bases. The CDR3 has 13 residues. Between the trimmed V and J ends, which lost 5 bases and 8 bases, there was a span of 13 bases. CDR1 and CDR2 from the germline V gene are LNHNV and YYDKDF (reference sequence). The CDR3 DNA follows: TGTGCCACCAGCGCAAACAAAGCGGATGAGCAGTTCTTC. The encoded protein is CATSANKADEQFF.

Many counts were recorded for this clonotype. The J gene is TRBJ2-1, the V gene TRBV5-1; D not resolved. Trimming cost V 4 bases and J 8 bases, with 25 bases left between them. The CDR3 loop spans 17 amino acids. Per germline, CDR1 SGHRS and CDR2 YFSETQ. The CDR3 reads CASSRPNGTHPRDEQFF. The CDR3 nucleotides are TGCGCCAGCAGCCGACCAAACGGTACCCACCCACGGGATGAGCAGTTCTTC.

The chain joins TRBV23-1 to TRBJ1-5; no definite D call. TRBV23-1 is identified as an open reading frame with a role that is uncertain. Trimming pared 4 bases from V and 7 bases from J, leaving 26 bases between. There are 18 residues in the CDR3. The CDR3 protein is CASSLPLRPGTLTQPQHF. CDR3 bases: TGCGCCAGCAGTCTACCGTTGAGGCCGGGTACGTTAACCCAGCCCCAGCATTTT.

The chain employs TRBV11-2 and TRBJ2-5, with D possibly being TRBD2 (5 bases). V was clipped by 0 bases and J by 9 bases, with 17 bases between them. Germline V CDR1 and CDR2: SGHAT, FQNNGV. There are 15 residues in the CDR3. The CDR3 region is CASSLDRAGTGSQYF. The CDR3 DNA sequence: TGTGCCAGCAGCTTAGATCGAGCAGGCACGGGGTCCCAGTACTTC.

In this sample, this clonotype turned up once. The chain recombines TRBV7-2 with TRBJ1-2; D is perhaps TRBD1 (5 bases). Trimming took off 0 bases at V and 8 bases at J, with 16 bases between the two ends. The CDR3 is 15 amino acids. CDR1 and CDR2 from the germline V gene are SGHTA and FQGNSA. CDR3 in amino acids: CASSLAPGRIGGYTF. The DNA for the CDR3 is TGTGCCAGCAGCTTAGCGCCGGGGCGGATCGGCGGCTACACCTTC.

This clonotype was observed many times. This chain uses TRBV20-1 with TRBJ2-7; TRBD1 might be the D (6 bases). The CDR3 is 14 residues long. V lost 6 bases, J lost 0 bases, and 15 bases lay in between. The germline gives CDR1 DFQATT, CDR2 SNEGSKA (reference sequence). The DNA for the CDR3 is TGCAGTGCGGAAACAGGGTCAAGCTCCTACGAGCAGTACTTC. Translation gives CSAETGSSSYEQYF.

The chain uses TRBV7-9 and TRBJ2-2, with 7 bases matching TRBD2. CDR1 is SEHNR and CDR2 is FQNEAQ in the germline V gene (reference sequence). V lost 5 bases to trimming and J lost 3 bases; unmatched junction nucleotides: 6. This CDR3 spans 15 amino acids. The chain's CDR3 is CASSRGGSDTGELFF. For the CDR3, the DNA is TGTGCCAGCAGCAGGGGCGGGAGTGACACCGGGGAGCTGTTTTTT.

This clonotype was seen at least ten times. The gene calls are TRBV6-5 and TRBJ1-1, with 7 bases that match TRBD1. CDR1 and CDR2 (germline): MNHEY, SVGAGI. With V trimmed by 2 bases and J by 2 bases, 2 bases remained unmatched. The CDR3 is made up of 14 amino acids. Here the CDR3 reads CASSYRTGNTEAFF. CDR3 in DNA: TGTGCCAGCAGTTACCGGACAGGTAACACTGAAGCTTTCTTT.

The CDR3 spells CASSYRDQPQHF. The CDR3 DNA is TGTGCCAGCAGCTACCGGGATCAGCCCCAGCATTTT. The V call is TRBV5-5, the J call TRBJ1-5, with D hard to call. The length of the CDR3 is 12 residues. CDR1 and CDR2 from the germline V gene are SGHKS and YYEKEE (reference sequence). Between the trimmed V and J ends, which lost 3 bases and 5 bases, there was a span of 6 bases.